The T cell receptor (beta chain) described here comes from a study of blood T cell repertoires in COVID-19. Study background: Samples came from the United States, Italy and Spain, spanning acute and convalescent COVID-19. Nucleic acid was either cDNA or gDNA, and it came from T cells, B-cell-depleted T cells, or PBMCs.

In the study's own analysis: Estimation of nucleated cell counts relied on the amplification of reference gene primers. Here immunoSEQ multiplex PCR was the method, and the copy in TCRdb shows in-frame clones only, minus some. The V and J calls and the clone size are those of that table, but D and trimming were determined from the DNA. The table includes a few hundred thousand clones, approximately 86% detected once. A single count supports this clone. The sequence was obtained from a man aged 40-55 years who had recovered from COVID-19. The sequenced sample was peripheral blood.

The CDR3, as DNA: TGTGCCAGCAGTTCGGCGGGCGGGAGTGGTCTCTACGAGCAGTACTTC. It encodes CASSSAGGSGLYEQYF. This chain connects TRBV7-2 to TRBJ2-7; 7 nucleotides agree with TRBD2. Per germline, CDR1 SGHTA and CDR2 FQGNSA. The CDR3 has 16 amino acids. V was pared by 6 bases and J by 3 bases, with 14 bases of the junction left unmatched.